Shown below are 31 T cell receptor beta chains from a single sample sequenced in a study of blood T cell repertoires in COVID-19. Sequencing was performed with immunoSEQ multiplex PCR; in TCRdb, only in-frame clones are kept and a portion is missing. This table has about 210,000 clones, approximately 86% appearing once. Sequenced: peripheral blood. The receptors here all came from a man in his fifties or sixties with COVID-19, enrolled during active disease.

The chain links TRBV6-1 to TRBJ1-6, with D maybe TRBD1 (5 bases). The CDR3 is 16 residues long. Germline CDR1 reads MNHNS; CDR2 reads SASEGT. V lost 4 bases, J lost 8 bases, and 18 bases lay in between. Here the CDR3 reads CASSVDSGGWDSPLHF. The CDR3 DNA reads TGTGCCAGCAGTGTCGATAGTGGGGGGTGGGATTCACCCCTCCACTTT.

The V call is TRBV18, the J call TRBJ2-2; D perhaps matches TRBD2 (5 bases). The germline CDR1 and CDR2 sequences are KGHSH and LQKENI. The CDR3 covers 17 residues. V lost 0 bases and J lost 0, with 11 bases in between. Here the CDR3 reads CASSPPGGSPNTGELFF. The CDR3 DNA sequence: TGTGCCAGCTCACCACCGGGTGGGAGCCCGAACACCGGGGAGCTGTTTTTT.

The V and J genes are TRBV20-1 and TRBJ1-1; no reliable D call. There are 11 residues in the CDR3. Germline CDR1 DFQATT, CDR2 SNEGSKA (reference sequence). V was trimmed by 4 bases and J by 6 bases, leaving 9 bases between them. The CDR3 nucleotides read TGCAGTGCTACCTACCGGGCTGAAGCTTTCTTT. Protein product: CSATYRAEAFF.

The gene calls are TRBV19 and TRBJ1-6; tentatively, D is TRBD1 (6 bases). The CDR3 is made up of 16 amino acids. CDR1 and CDR2 from the germline V gene are LNHDA and SQIVND (reference sequence). Between the trimmed V and J ends, which lost 5 bases and 0 bases, there was a span of 11 bases. The CDR3 nucleotides read TGTGCCAGTAGTCTAGGACAGAGCTCCTATAATTCACCCCTCCACTTT. As protein: CASSLGQSSYNSPLHF.

The rearrangement links TRBV13 to TRBJ2-5, with D possibly TRBD2 on 5 matching bases. Trimming stripped 2 bases from V and 4 bases from J, with 11 bases between. Germline CDR1 PRHDT, CDR2 FYEKMQ (reference sequence). There are 14 residues in the CDR3. The CDR3: CASSLRSGGETQYF. The CDR3 region has the DNA TGTGCCAGCAGCTTAAGGTCTGGAGGAGAGACCCAGTACTTC.

This chain links TRBV5-1 with TRBJ2-2, with D possibly matching TRBD1 (6 bases). The germline V and J ends were trimmed by 2 bases and 0 bases, with 11 bases remaining between them. The CDR3 length is 16 residues. In germline, CDR1 is SGHRS, CDR2 YFSETQ. The CDR3 sequence is CASSFDRIANTGELFF. Here the CDR3 DNA reads TGCGCCAGCAGCTTCGACAGGATCGCGAACACCGGGGAGCTGTTTTTT.

This clone occurred a few times. The chain links TRBV30 to TRBJ1-4, with 9 bases identical to TRBD1. CDR3 length: 15 amino acids. After removal of 5 bases from V and 9 bases from J, the junction contained 13 bases not matched to a gene. Germline assignment: CDR1 GTSNPN and CDR2 SVGIG (reference sequence). The CDR3 spells CAWGTATGGEQKLFF. CDR3 coding DNA: TGTGCCTGGGGGACTGCTACAGGGGGCGAGCAAAAACTGTTTTTT.

The chain recombines TRBV6-5 with TRBJ2-3; TRBD2 matches at 7 bases. CDR1 MNHEY and CDR2 SVGAGI come from the germline V gene. The trim removed 0 bases at V and 6 bases at J, leaving 6 bases unmatched. There are 15 residues in the CDR3. The CDR3 nucleotides read TGTGCCAGCAGTTACTCGGGAGGGAGAAGTGATACGCAGTATTTT. It specifies CASSYSGGRSDTQYF.

The chain is built from TRBV3-1 (or the pseudogene TRBV3-2) and TRBJ1-1; maybe TRBD1 (5 bases). V lost 3 bases, J lost 5 bases, and 10 bases lay in between. This CDR3 comprises 13 residues. Germline V gene lookup returns CDR1 LGHDT and CDR2 YNNKEL (reference sequence). The CDR3 here is CASSQIRGTEAFF. CDR3 nucleotide sequence: TGTGCCAGCAGCCAGATAAGGGGAACTGAAGCTTTCTTT.

The chain recombines TRBV12-3 or TRBV12-4 with TRBJ2-5; TRBD1 is a possible D gene (5 bases). This CDR3 spans 12 amino acids. V lost 2 bases to trimming and J lost 9 bases, with 10 bases between them. The CDR3 spells CASSLRLGAQYF. As DNA, the CDR3 is TGTGCCAGCAGTTTACGGTTAGGGGCCCAGTACTTC.

V and J are TRBV6-1 and TRBJ2-5; D is possibly TRBD1 (6 bases). CDR1 MNHNS and CDR2 SASEGT come from the germline V gene. V gave up 0 bases and J gave up 2 bases, with 10 bases separating them. The CDR3 runs to 15 residues. The chain's CDR3 is CASSEARGQQETQYF. The CDR3 DNA reads TGTGCCAGCAGTGAAGCCAGGGGCCAACAAGAGACCCAGTACTTC.

This chain uses TRBV9 with TRBJ1-2; maybe TRBD1 (5 bases). V was cut by 0 bases and J by 4 bases, with 10 bases left in between. This CDR3 comprises 14 residues. Germline V lookup: CDR1 SGDLS, CDR2 YYNGEE. In DNA form, the CDR3 reads TGTGCCAGCAGCGTAGAGGGGACTCCCTATGGCTACACCTTC. The encoded protein is CASSVEGTPYGYTF.

This clone came up once. V gene TRBV18 combines with J gene TRBJ2-6; 8 nucleotides match TRBD1. From germline, CDR1 is KGHSH and CDR2 LQKENI. The CDR3 length is 17 residues. Trimming cost V 2 bases and J 2 bases; bases outside gene matches: 5. The CDR3 protein is CASSPRQGPAGANVLTF. The CDR3 nucleotides are TGTGCCAGCTCACCAAGACAGGGGCCGGCTGGGGCCAACGTCCTGACTTTC. Based on the CDR3 plus reference TRBV18 and TRBJ2-6, the full variable domain is NAGVMQNPRHLVRRRGQEARLRCSPMKGHSHVYWYRQLPEEGLKFMVYLQKENIIDESGMPKERFSAEFPKEGPSILRIQQVVRGDSAAYFCASSPRQGPAGANVLTFGAGSRLTVL.

This clone turned up a few times. The chain joins TRBV28 to TRBJ1-4; D unresolved. V lost 5 bases to trimming and J lost 7 bases, with 11 bases between them. This CDR3 is built from 13 residues. CDR1 and CDR2 (germline): MDHEN, SYDVKM. Written as DNA, the CDR3 is TGTGCCAGCAGTCCTGAGATAAGTGAAAAACTGTTTTTT. Encoded protein: CASSPEISEKLFF.

This chain uses TRBV7-8 with TRBJ1-1; possibly TRBD1 for D (5 bases). The ends were cut back, 1 base at V and 5 bases at J, with 11 bases in the middle. Per the germline V gene, CDR1 is SGHVS and CDR2 is FQNEAQ. The CDR3 sequence is 14 residues long. DNA of the CDR3: TGTGCCAGCAGCTTAGTAGGGGAGGGGACTGAAGCTTTCTTT. Its protein product is CASSLVGEGTEAFF. Based on the CDR3 plus reference TRBV7-8 and TRBJ1-1, the full variable domain is GAGVSQSPRYKVAKRGQDVALRCDPISGHVSLFWYQQALGQGPEFLTYFQNEAQLDKSGLPSDRFFAERPEGSVSTLKIQRTQQEDSAVYLCASSLVGEGTEAFFGQGTRLTVV.

The CDR3 bases are TGTGCCAGCAGCCGGGTCAGGGGGGATAGCAATCAGCCCCAGCATTTT. This encodes CASSRVRGDSNQPQHF. The rearrangement joins TRBV6-6 to TRBJ1-5, with 7 positions matching TRBD1. Trimming removed 6 bases from V and 0 bases from J; junction bases left unmatched: 8. Looked up from germline, CDR1 is MNHNY and CDR2 is SVGAGI (reference sequence). This CDR3 comprises 16 residues.

The rearrangement uses TRBV2 and TRBJ1-6, with D tentatively TRBD1 (6 bases). Germline V CDR1 and CDR2: SNHLY, FYNNEI. The germline V and J ends were trimmed by 6 bases and 7 bases, with 10 bases remaining between them. The CDR3 extends over 13 amino acids. The CDR3 coding sequence is TGTGCCAGCAGAGCAGGGGACAATTCACCCCTCCACTTT. It yields the protein CASRAGDNSPLHF.

V usage is TRBV14 and J usage is TRBJ1-1; D unclear. The V end lost 5 bases, the J end lost 2 bases, and 9 bases lay between the germline ends. The CDR3 has 13 residues. Germline values: CDR1 SGHDN, CDR2 FVKESK. For the CDR3, the DNA is TGTGCCAGCAGCTACTCCTCAAACACTGAAGCTTTCTTT. Residues: CASSYSSNTEAFF.

V gene TRBV10-1 combines with J gene TRBJ2-1; possibly TRBD1 for D (6 bases). Trimming took 2 bases from V and 4 from J, leaving 15 bases between them. CDR3 length: 16 residues. The germline V gene encodes CDR1 WNHNN and CDR2 SYGVQD (reference sequence). CDR3 bases: TGCGCCAGCAGTGAGCGTCGAGGGGGAGTATACAATGAGCAGTTCTTC. It specifies CASSERRGGVYNEQFF.

There are a few counts of this clone. J is TRBJ2-7 and V is TRBV5-1; D is perhaps TRBD2 (6 bases). Between the trimmed V and J ends, which lost 0 bases and 7 bases, there was a span of 17 bases. This CDR3 spans 15 amino acids. Germline loops: CDR1 SGHRS, CDR2 YFSETQ. In DNA, the CDR3 is TGCGCCAGCAGCTTGGATTGGGACCCCGCGGGGGAGCAGTACTTC. This codes for CASSLDWDPAGEQYF. Full variable domain (rest looked up from reference TRBV5-1 and TRBJ2-7): KAGVTQTPRYLIKTRGQQVTLSCSPISGHRSVSWYQQTPGQGLQFLFEYFSETQRNKGNFPGRFSGRQFSNSRSEMNVSTLELGDSALYLCASSLDWDPAGEQYFGPGTRLTVT.

The gene calls are TRBV7-9 and TRBJ1-2; D is perhaps TRBD1 (5 bases). Deletions cut 2 bases from V and 3 bases from J, with 10 bases between. The germline gives CDR1 SEHNR, CDR2 FQNEAQ (reference sequence). The CDR3 consists of 14 residues. The CDR3 reads CASSLRAGDYGYTF. CDR3 DNA: TGTGCCAGCAGCTTACGTGCGGGGGACTATGGCTACACCTTC. The full variable domain, completed using reference TRBV7-9 and TRBJ1-2, is DTGVSQNPRHKITKRGQNVTFRCDPISEHNRLYWYRQTLGQGPEFLTYFQNEAQLEKSRLLSDRFSAERPKGSFSTLEIQRTEQGDSAMYLCASSLRAGDYGYTFGSGTRLTVV.

This clone appeared once. The chain has TRBV5-1 and TRBJ2-5, with 9 bases that match TRBD1. Germline V gene sequence: CDR1 SGHRS, CDR2 YFSETQ. V lost 5 bases to trimming and J lost 1 base; unmatched junction nucleotides: 3. The CDR3 is 14 amino acids. CDR3: CASRRDRAQETQYF. The CDR3 DNA reads as TGCGCCAGCAGACGGGACAGGGCCCAAGAGACCCAGTACTTC. The variable domain in full, completed from reference TRBV5-1 and TRBJ2-5, reads KAGVTQTPRYLIKTRGQQVTLSCSPISGHRSVSWYQQTPGQGLQFLFEYFSETQRNKGNFPGRFSGRQFSNSRSEMNVSTLELGDSALYLCASRRDRAQETQYFGPGTRLLVL.

The chain carries TRBV11-2 and TRBJ2-3; 7 bases are shared with TRBD2. CDR3 length: 13 residues. With 5 bases clipped from V and 2 bases from J, the junction kept 1 base outside the gene matches. The germline CDR1 and CDR2 sequences are SGHAT and FQNNGV. This chain's CDR3 is CASSRDYTDTQYF. The CDR3 DNA follows: TGTGCCAGCAGCCGGGACTACACAGATACGCAGTATTTT.

V is TRBV28 and J is TRBJ1-5; D perhaps matches TRBD1 (6 bases). CDR1 MDHEN and CDR2 SYDVKM come from the germline V gene. The germline V and J ends were trimmed by 3 bases and 5 bases, with 14 bases remaining between them. The CDR3 is 15 amino acids. DNA of the CDR3: TGTGCCAGCAGTTTGTTACAGGGATCTTATCAGCCCCAGCATTTT. Its protein is CASSLLQGSYQPQHF.

The rearrangement joins TRBV19 to TRBJ2-1; 8 nucleotides match TRBD1. Trimming cost V 5 bases and J 0 bases; bases outside gene matches: 6. CDR3 length equals 16 residues. Germline V gives CDR1 LNHDA, CDR2 SQIVND (reference sequence). CDR3 region: CASSAGQGSSYNEQFF. The CDR3 DNA reads TGTGCCAGTAGTGCCGGACAGGGTAGCTCCTACAATGAGCAGTTCTTC.

V usage is TRBV30 and J usage is TRBJ1-1; possible D gene TRBD1, 5 bases. V was shortened by 2 bases and J by 7 bases, with 14 bases between the two germline ends. Germline V CDR1 and CDR2: GTSNPN, SVGIG (reference sequence). This CDR3 region has 13 residues. CDR3 region: CAWSRVAGREAFF. The CDR3 region has the DNA TGTGCCTGGAGTAGGGTGGCAGGGCGTGAAGCTTTCTTT.

Details on this clone: Additional DNA sequences in this sample encode the identical CDR3. This chain links TRBV5-1 with TRBJ1-2; 7 positions agree with TRBD1. Germline CDR1 and CDR2: SGHRS and YFSETQ. The CDR3 is 16 residues long. The J segment lost 1 base and the V segment lost 4 bases, leaving 10 bases of the junction unmatched. CDR3 coding DNA: TGCGCCAGCAGCCCCGGGACAGCAAGTGGTAACTATGGCTACACCTTC. This codes for CASSPGTASGNYGYTF.

This chain connects TRBV9 to TRBJ1-4; D might be TRBD1 (5 bases). Germline CDR1 and CDR2: SGDLS and YYNGEE. This CDR3 has 14 amino acids. The germline V and J ends were trimmed by 8 bases and 5 bases, with 16 bases remaining between them. In DNA, the CDR3 is TGTGCCAGTGGGAGGGACGGCCAAAATGAAAAACTGTTTTTT. Translated, it gives CASGRDGQNEKLFF.

This clone was observed a handful of times. The J gene is TRBJ1-3, the V gene TRBV5-6; D not resolved. V lost 4 bases and J 3 bases, leaving 20 bases between the germline ends. The germline gives CDR1 SGHDT, CDR2 YYEEEE. The CDR3 has 17 amino acids. The CDR3 DNA reads as TGTGCCAGCAGCCAAAGACATCTTGCTTGGGTTGGAAACACCATATATTTT. Protein sequence: CASSQRHLAWVGNTIYF.

The chain joins TRBV5-1 to TRBJ2-3; TRBD2 matches 8 bases. J was trimmed by 3 bases and V by 0 bases; bases with no gene match: 6. The CDR3 runs 16 residues. The V gene's germline CDR1 is SGHRS and CDR2 YFSETQ. The CDR3 DNA reads TGCGCCAGCAGCTTGGGAGGGGCGGGAGGAACAGATACGCAGTATTTT. It is translated as CASSLGGAGGTDTQYF.

The chain has TRBV7-9 and TRBJ1-2; 7 bases align to TRBD1. The CDR3 has 13 amino acids. Germline CDR1 SEHNR, CDR2 FQNEAQ (reference sequence). V was pared by 5 bases and J by 8 bases, with 8 bases of the junction left unmatched. The CDR3 loop is CASSQEGANGYTF. The CDR3 coding sequence is TGTGCCAGCAGCCAGGAGGGGGCGAACGGCTACACCTTC.